Sequencing of this T cell receptor beta chain was carried out in a study of cytomegalovirus exposure and HLA in healthy donors. PCR used 60 Vbeta primers and 13 Jbeta primers. Profiling relied on immunoSEQ multiplex PCR, and the TCRdb table lists in-frame clones only, not all of them. The data contain about 98,000 clones, 50% to 70% of them singletons. V was clipped by 6 bases and J by 1 base, with 9 bases between them. Per germline, CDR1 SNHLY and CDR2 FYNNEI. The CDR3 is made up of 13 amino acids. This chain links TRBV2 with TRBJ1-1; D is undetermined. The specimen was PBMCs. This clonotype was sampled from a human donor in good health. The CDR3 reads CASSAQRNTEAFF. CDR3 nucleotide sequence: TGTGCCAGCAGCGCACAGAGGAACACTGAAGCTTTCTTT.